This record covers a single T cell receptor (beta chain). What it recognizes is unknown. The sample's time point: newly diagnosed GD, antithyroid drugs for less than 3 months. Construction of the TCR library relied on RNA isolated from PBMCs. Patients all came to the study from an endocrinology department in Xi'an, China. From each patient, around 9 milliliters of peripheral blood was drawn and collected into an EDTA anticoagulant tube. Construction of TCR beta libraries relied on iRepertoire HTBI primers and on Arm-PCR targeting CDR3 regions. A single record per CDR3 protein comes from TCRdb applying MiXCR to the multiplex PCR reads. The repertoire holds 200,000 to 250,000 distinct CDR3 sequences, with around 21% as singletons. The record originates from a study of regulatory T cells in long-lasting Graves disease. Study in general: Antithyroid drugs had been taken by newly diagnosed Graves' patients for under 3 months. Whole-study findings and limits: TRBV28 was favored in persistent disease, as were TRBJ1-2 and TRBJ2-5.

Germline V lookup: CDR1 LGHNA, CDR2 YNFKEQ. Trimming cost V 2 bases and J 2 bases; bases outside gene matches: 8. CDR3 length: 17 residues. The input for sequencing was peripheral blood mononuclear cells (PBMCs), taken at new diagnosis, from a patient treated with antithyroid drugs. The TCR sequence derives from a female donor with Graves disease. The chain uses TRBV4-2 and TRBJ1-3, with 8 positions matching TRBD1. The CDR3 reads CASSQSTDRVAGNTIYF. CDR3 bases: TGTGCCAGCAGCCAATCTACGGACAGGGTCGCTGGAAACACCATATATTTT.